These 6 T cell receptor beta chains came from one sample sequenced in a study of T cell repertoires in cytomegalovirus infection. TCRdb independently ran MiXCR on the reads; one entry per CDR3 protein. This table holds around 530,000 distinct CDR3 sequences, approximately 26% found once. Sequencing was performed on PBMCs. These receptors came from a human donor in good health (CMV status not recorded). Some clones in this sample may be carry-over from other donors' samples.

This chain uses TRBV28 with TRBJ2-7; 8 bases are a match to TRBD1. CDR1 is MDHEN, CDR2 SYDVKM, per germline. The CDR3 length is 15 residues. J was trimmed by 2 bases and V by 8 bases; bases with no gene match: 11. The CDR3 sequence is CASEGPRGLTYEQYV. The DNA for the CDR3 is TGTGCCAGCGAGGGCCCCAGGGGGCTCACCTACGAGCAGTACGTC.

The rearrangement links TRBV6-2 or TRBV6-3 to TRBJ2-1, with 7 bases that match TRBD2. The ends lost 2 bases at V and 2 bases at J; junction bases unmatched: 6. The CDR3 consists of 16 residues. The germline V gene encodes CDR1 MNHEY and CDR2 SVGEGT. The CDR3 sequence is CASSYGAGVAYNEQFF. DNA of the CDR3: TGTGCCAGCAGTTACGGGGCGGGAGTCGCCTACAATGAGCAGTTCTTC.

This clonotype was counted only a few times. The rearrangement links TRBV11-3 to TRBJ2-3; 8 bases line up with TRBD1. Germline-derived CDR1 and CDR2 are SGHNT and YENEEA. Losses at the gene ends were 1 base for V and 2 bases for J; bases not matched to a gene: 5. This CDR3 has 16 residues. Written as DNA, the CDR3 is TGTGCCAGCAGCTTAGGAGACAGGGGACCCACAGATACGCAGTATTTT. It encodes CASSLGDRGPTDTQYF.

A few counts support this clonotype. The chain combines TRBV6-2 or TRBV6-3 with TRBJ2-3; perhaps D is TRBD1 or TRBD2 (5 bases each). Trimming took off 7 bases at V and 0 bases at J, with 11 bases between the two ends. CDR1 and CDR2 (germline): MNHEY, SVGEGT. The CDR3 contains 14 residues. Written as DNA, the CDR3 is TGTGCCAGCACCCAGAGGGGCAGCACAGATACGCAGTATTTT. This translates into CASTQRGSTDTQYF.

V gene TRBV6-5 combines with J gene TRBJ2-1, with 10 bases that match TRBD2. Germline-derived CDR1 and CDR2 are MNHEY and SVGAGI. J gave up 0 bases and V 6 bases, and 5 bases lay outside the gene matches. The CDR3 has 16 amino acids. CDR3 loop: CASRMSSGSSYNEQFF. The CDR3, as DNA: TGTGCCAGCAGAATGTCTAGCGGGAGCTCCTACAATGAGCAGTTCTTC.

This clonotype came up a few times. This chain connects TRBV27 to TRBJ2-3; D not certain. The CDR3 runs to 14 residues. CDR1 is MNHEY and CDR2 is SMNVEV in the germline V gene (reference sequence). Trimming shortened V by 5 bases and J by 3 bases, and 12 bases separated the two germline ends. CDR3 region: CASSLLDPTDTQYF. The CDR3 bases are TGTGCCAGCAGTCTACTGGACCCAACAGATACGCAGTATTTT.